The 27 T cell receptor beta chains in this list originate from one sample, sequenced in a study of B cell selection in AIRE deficiency. Regulatory T cells were sorted as CD4+CD25hiCD127low/negative cells. TCRdb keeps only in-frame clones here, not all; method: immunoSEQ multiplex PCR. This sample has approximately 22,000 clones, with over 90% found just once. What was sequenced was CD4+CD25+ Tregs sorted from PBMCs. The receptors derive from a human donor in good health.

For this clone: This same CDR3 is encoded by further DNA sequences in the sample. J is TRBJ1-1 and V is TRBV5-4; D ambiguous. CDR1 and CDR2 from the germline V gene are SGHNT and YYREEE (reference sequence). The CDR3 is 14 residues long. Deletions cut 4 bases from V and 5 bases from J, with 15 bases between. The CDR3 loop reads CASSRAVGNTEAFF. CDR3 nucleotides: TGTGCCAGCAGCCGTGCGGTGGGGAATACTGAAGCTTTCTTT.

The V and J genes are TRBV19 and TRBJ2-7; TRBD2 might be the D (7 bases). The V gene's germline CDR1 is LNHDA and CDR2 SQIVND (reference sequence). Trimming removed 2 bases from V and 3 bases from J, with 23 bases in between. CDR3 length: 18 amino acids. The CDR3 reads CASSITHGWAGAYYEQYF. The CDR3 region has the DNA TGTGCCAGTAGTATAACACACGGATGGGCGGGGGCCTACTACGAGCAGTACTTC.

This chain uses TRBV10-3 with TRBJ1-5; 9 bases are a match to TRBD1. Looked up from germline, CDR1 is ENHRY and CDR2 is SYGVKD. V shed 6 bases, J shed 3 bases, and the junction held 3 bases outside the gene matches. The CDR3 has 14 amino acids. The CDR3 is CAIRRTGDNQPQHF. The CDR3 DNA follows: TGTGCCATCAGGCGGACAGGGGACAATCAGCCCCAGCATTTT.

The chain joins TRBV7-2 to TRBJ2-3; 8 nucleotides line up with TRBD2. This CDR3 has 17 residues. With 5 bases clipped from V and 2 bases from J, the junction kept 12 bases outside the gene matches. Germline V gene lookup returns CDR1 SGHTA and CDR2 FQGNSA. Here the CDR3 reads CASSLVGTSGSTDTQYF. As DNA, the CDR3 is TGTGCCAGCAGCCTAGTCGGAACTAGCGGTTCCACAGATACGCAGTATTTT.

As to this clone: The same CDR3 arises from other DNA sequences in this sample as well. CDR3 sequence (DNA): TGTGCCAGCAGCTTAGGGGGACTAGCGGGCTACGCCTACAATGAGCAGTTCTTC. This translates into CASSLGGLAGYAYNEQFF. The V call is TRBV7-6, the J call TRBJ2-1, with TRBD2 matching over 12 bases. The ends lost 1 base at V and 2 bases at J; junction bases unmatched: 6. CDR3 length equals 18 residues. Germline assignment: CDR1 SGHVS and CDR2 FNYEAQ.

The chain uses TRBV7-2 and TRBJ2-3; tentative D call: TRBD2 (6 bases). The CDR3 extends over 15 amino acids. Germline-derived CDR1 and CDR2 are SGHTA and FQGNSA. V lost 1 base and J 3 bases, leaving 11 bases between the germline ends. As DNA, the CDR3 is TGTGCCAGCAGCTTAGGGGCTAGCGTAACAGATACGCAGTATTTT. It specifies CASSLGASVTDTQYF.

J is TRBJ1-4 and V is TRBV7-9; D is perhaps TRBD1 (5 bases). CDR3 length equals 16 residues. Trimming cost V 5 bases and J 3 bases, with 16 bases left between them. Germline V CDR1 and CDR2: SEHNR, FQNEAQ (reference sequence). CDR3: CASSPDIVMANEKLFF. The CDR3 DNA follows: TGTGCCAGCAGCCCGGACATTGTAATGGCTAATGAAAAACTGTTTTTT.

The chain is built from TRBV7-6 and TRBJ1-2; 10 bases line up with TRBD1. V was clipped by 5 bases and J by 4 bases; unmatched bases: 4. This CDR3 region has 14 residues. Looked up from germline, CDR1 is SGHVS and CDR2 is FNYEAQ. CDR3 sequence: CASSPTGGVYGYTF. DNA of the CDR3: TGTGCCAGCAGCCCGACAGGGGGCGTCTATGGCTACACCTTC.

The V and J genes are TRBV2 and TRBJ1-4, with D possibly matching TRBD1 (5 bases). This CDR3 is 16 amino acids long. V lost 5 bases and J lost 0, with 13 bases in between. Germline V gene sequence: CDR1 SNHLY, CDR2 FYNNEI. CDR3 region: CASSISKGATNEKLFF. CDR3 bases: TGTGCCAGCAGTATTTCGAAAGGGGCAACTAATGAAAAACTGTTTTTT.

The rearrangement links TRBV14 to TRBJ2-7; 9 positions agree with TRBD2. Unmatched junction bases numbered 7, after V lost 4 bases and J lost 0 bases. The CDR3 is made up of 16 amino acids. CDR1 SGHDN and CDR2 FVKESK come from the germline V gene. DNA for the CDR3: TGTGCCAGCAGCCGTACGACTAGCGGTTTCTCCTACGAGCAGTACTTC. Translating it yields CASSRTTSGFSYEQYF. Full variable domain (rest looked up from reference TRBV14 and TRBJ2-7): EAGVTQFPSHSVIEKGQTVTLRCDPISGHDNLYWYRRVMGKEIKFLLHFVKESKQDESGMPNNRFLAERTGGTYSTLKVQPAELEDSGVYFCASSRTTSGFSYEQYFGPGTRLTVT.

V gene TRBV5-1 combines with J gene TRBJ1-1; TRBD1 agrees at 9 bases. This CDR3 spans 13 amino acids. Germline V gene lookup returns CDR1 SGHRS and CDR2 YFSETQ. Losses at the gene ends were 0 bases for V and 9 bases for J; bases not matched to a gene: 3. The CDR3 reads CASSLGGQGKAFF. DNA for the CDR3: TGCGCCAGCAGCTTGGGGGGACAGGGAAAAGCTTTCTTT.

This chain links TRBV5-1 with TRBJ2-7, with unresolved D. Trimming pared 1 base from V and 4 bases from J, leaving 6 bases between. The germline V gene has CDR1 SGHRS and CDR2 YFSETQ. The CDR3 sequence is 12 residues long. CDR3 in amino acids: CASSLNRYEQYF. The CDR3 DNA follows: TGCGCCAGCAGCTTGAACAGATACGAGCAGTACTTC.

The chain joins TRBV7-3 to TRBJ1-2, with D maybe TRBD1 (6 bases). The CDR3 has 12 residues. The germline CDR1 and CDR2 sequences are SGHTA and FQGTGA. V lost 4 bases and J 13 bases, leaving 16 bases between the germline ends. CDR3 sequence (DNA): TGTGCCAGCAGCTCAGGGGACCCTATTTTCACCTTC. Its protein product is CASSSGDPIFTF.

This rearrangement joins TRBV7-9 to TRBJ2-1; D call uncertain. The germline gives CDR1 SEHNR, CDR2 FQNEAQ (reference sequence). V was clipped by 1 base and J by 10 bases, with 8 bases between them. CDR3 length: 12 residues. CDR3 residues: CASSLGREEQFF. In DNA, the CDR3 is TGTGCCAGCAGCTTAGGCAGAGAGGAGCAGTTCTTC.

The CDR3: CASSLGGRGYTF. For the CDR3, the DNA is TGTGCCAGCAGCTTAGGGGGCAGGGGCTACACCTTC. This chain links TRBV7-2 with TRBJ1-2, with D perhaps TRBD1 (5 bases). The V gene lost 1 base and the J gene lost 8 bases, with 8 bases spanning the gap. The CDR3 is made up of 12 amino acids. Germline V gene lookup returns CDR1 SGHTA and CDR2 FQGNSA.

This chain joins TRBV19 and TRBJ1-5; D unresolved. V lost 4 bases and J 3 bases, leaving 13 bases between the germline ends. The V gene's germline CDR1 is LNHDA and CDR2 SQIVND (reference sequence). This CDR3 is 15 amino acids long. The CDR3 here is CASSTPRVSNQPQHF. In nucleotides, the CDR3 is TGTGCCAGTAGTACCCCAAGGGTGTCCAATCAGCCCCAGCATTTT.

The chain has TRBV5-6 and TRBJ1-6; 11 bases agree with TRBD1. The junction had 5 bases not matched to a gene; V was cut back by 4 bases and J by 8 bases. This CDR3 contains 15 residues. Germline V gene sequence: CDR1 SGHDT, CDR2 YYEEEE. The CDR3 loop reads CASSGGQGVYSPLHF. The CDR3 nucleotides read TGTGCCAGCAGCGGGGGACAGGGGGTTTATTCACCCCTCCACTTT.

V gene TRBV5-1 combines with J gene TRBJ2-5, with 13 bases fitting TRBD2. J was trimmed by 1 base and V by 4 bases; bases with no gene match: 7. The germline CDR1 and CDR2 sequences are SGHRS and YFSETQ. The CDR3 is 17 amino acids. DNA for the CDR3: TGCGCCAGCAGCAGAACTAGACTAGCGGGAGGCCAAGAGACCCAGTACTTC. Its protein is CASSRTRLAGGQETQYF.

This chain links TRBV6-5 with TRBJ1-3, with TRBD1 as a possible D gene (6 bases). This CDR3 has 15 residues. Germline CDR1 and CDR2: MNHEY and SVGAGI. The ends were cut back, 3 bases at V and 4 bases at J, with 13 bases in the middle. The CDR3 coding sequence is TGTGCCAGCAGTTATAACAGGGTACCCGGAAACACCATATATTTT. Its protein is CASSYNRVPGNTIYF.

This clone has just one count. This rearrangement joins TRBV11-1 to TRBJ2-3; D is unclear. The CDR3 sequence is 12 residues long. The V end was cut by 4 bases, the J end by 7 bases, with 9 bases between. Germline assignment: CDR1 SGHAT and CDR2 FQDESV (reference sequence). The chain's CDR3 is CASSSQVNTQYF. Here the CDR3 DNA reads TGTGCCAGCAGCTCTCAGGTTAATACGCAGTATTTT.

The J gene is TRBJ2-7, the V gene TRBV10-3, with TRBD2 identical over 7 bases. The V gene's germline CDR1 is ENHRY and CDR2 SYGVKD. V trimming: 4 bases; J trimming: 3 bases; junction bases outside the gene matches: 3. This CDR3 is built from 13 residues. CDR3 protein: CAISGRGDYEQYF. In nucleotides, the CDR3 is TGTGCCATCAGTGGACGGGGGGACTACGAGCAGTACTTC.

The rearrangement joins TRBV2 to TRBJ1-4; 7 bases line up with TRBD1. Germline lookup yields CDR1 SNHLY and CDR2 FYNNEI. Unmatched junction bases numbered 10, after V lost 10 bases and J lost 8 bases. The CDR3 has 13 amino acids. The CDR3 coding sequence is TGTGCCACCAGACAGGGAAGGAGGGAAAAACTGTTTTTT. Residues: CATRQGRREKLFF.

This rearrangement joins TRBV6-5 to TRBJ1-2, with 7 bases that match TRBD1. V was clipped by 6 bases and J by 3 bases; unmatched bases: 7. Germline V gene sequence: CDR1 MNHEY, CDR2 SVGAGI. The CDR3 sequence is 14 residues long. The CDR3 DNA reads TGTGCCAGCAGCAGACAGGGTACGGACTATGGCTACACCTTC. It yields the protein CASSRQGTDYGYTF.

The chain is built from TRBV5-5 and TRBJ2-7; 7 bases agree with TRBD1. This CDR3 contains 12 residues. Germline CDR1 reads SGHKS; CDR2 reads YYEKEE (reference sequence). V gave up 5 bases and J gave up 3 bases; unmatched junction bases: 2. CDR3 sequence reads: CASSRQGYEQYF. The CDR3 DNA reads as TGTGCCAGCAGTCGACAGGGCTACGAGCAGTACTTC.

This clone was observed once. The rearrangement links TRBV5-1 to TRBJ2-3, with TRBD2 matching 12 bases. Germline CDR1 is SGHRS and CDR2 is YFSETQ. V was clipped by 0 bases and J by 8 bases; unmatched bases: 4. This CDR3 contains 15 residues. CDR3 residues: CASSLGGLAGSTQYF. CDR3 sequence (DNA): TGCGCCAGCAGCTTGGGGGGACTAGCGGGTTCTACGCAGTATTTT.

The chain recombines TRBV9 with TRBJ2-7, with a possible D match to TRBD1 (6 bases). Germline lookup yields CDR1 SGDLS and CDR2 YYNGEE. This CDR3 is built from 14 residues. Trimming cost V 2 bases and J 0 bases, with 9 bases left between them. Here the CDR3 reads CASSVGTLSYEQYF. The DNA for the CDR3 is TGTGCCAGCAGCGTTGGGACACTCTCCTACGAGCAGTACTTC. The full variable domain, in which reference TRBV9 and TRBJ2-7 provide the parts outside the CDR3, is DSGVTQTPKHLITATGQRVTLRCSPRSGDLSVYWYQQSLDQGLQFLIQYYNGEERAKGNILERFSAQQFPDLHSELNLSSLELGDSALYFCASSVGTLSYEQYFGPGTRLTVT.

The rearrangement uses TRBV4-2 and TRBJ1-2, with 8 bases lining up with TRBD1. This CDR3 is built from 14 residues. CDR1 LGHNA and CDR2 YNFKEQ come from the germline V gene. Trimming cost V 5 bases and J 2 bases; bases outside gene matches: 4. The CDR3 here is CASSLDRANYGYTF. The CDR3 DNA is TGTGCCAGCAGCTTGGACAGGGCGAACTATGGCTACACCTTC.